This is a list of T cell receptor beta chains from one sample in a study of cytomegalovirus exposure and HLA in healthy donors. The assay was immunoSEQ multiplex PCR, and TCRdb's table has in-frame clones only and misses some. The repertoire holds 180,000 or so clones, with over 60% as singletons. The sample was PBMCs. These receptors all come from a man between 18 and 29 years old in good health and CMV-seronegative. The CDR3 runs from the conserved cysteine through the conserved F or W. The D gene is left open where the match is weak.

V | D | CDR3
TRBV4-1 | . | CASSQDPPGTSTDTQYF
TRBV4-1 | . | CASSLIGGAPGETQYF
TRBV27 | TRBD1 | CASSFLWDRGYEQYF
TRBV7-9 | . | CASSLVKAGMAGNYGYTF
TRBV19 | TRBD2 | CASKPGRAPNTQYF
TRBV5-5 | . | CASSRGGPGYGYTF
TRBV27 | TRBD1 | CASSLAGTVWETQYF
TRBV27 | . | CASSLSLYSNQPQHF
TRBV6-5 | TRBD2 | CASSRTSGSPYEQYF
TRBV10-3 | TRBD1 | CAIRLDRDAEAFF
TRBV10-1 | . | CASSERLGAYEQYF
TRBV13 | TRBD2 | CASSLPHLAGGSYNEQFF
TRBV4-1 | TRBD2 | CASSQEVLAGNNEQFF
TRBV2 | TRBD2 | CASSRLAGGRDEQFF
TRBV6-6 | TRBD1 | CASSEVQGGGLPQHF
TRBV2 | TRBD2 | CASKVGTSGTFTDTQYF
TRBV7-9 | . | CSSSLRGSTIYF
TRBV14 | . | CASSPSGVPTGELFF
TRBV19 | . | CASRRRLNQPQHF
TRBV6-6 | . | CASRPPGEGQPQHF
TRBV19 | TRBD1 | CASGKQGMETQYF
TRBV7-2 | . | CASSLVSRRAEAFF
TRBV27 | . | CASSLSGQGRITEAFF